The present entry profiles one T cell receptor beta chain with its context. The sample originates from a study of cytomegalovirus exposure and HLA in healthy donors. V lost 5 bases, J lost 0 bases, and 10 bases lay in between. The germline CDR1 and CDR2 sequences are KGHSH and LQKENI. The CDR3 has 14 amino acids. The PCR used 60 Vbeta and 13 Jbeta primers. Repertoires were generated with immunoSEQ multiplex PCR, while TCRdb's copy carries only in-frame clones and drops some. The table has roughly 110,000 clones, roughly 70% seen once; the top ten hold around 2.6%. The V and J genes are TRBV18 and TRBJ2-5; maybe TRBD2 (5 bases). Sequenced sample: PBMCs. The receptor comes from a male donor in good health and CMV-seropositive. CDR3 region: CASSSGLNQETQYF. The CDR3 region has the DNA TGTGCCAGCTCATCCGGACTGAACCAAGAGACCCAGTACTTC. Full variable domain (remainder filled in from reference TRBV18 and TRBJ2-5): NAGVMQNPRHLVRRRGQEARLRCSPMKGHSHVYWYRQLPEEGLKFMVYLQKENIIDESGMPKERFSAEFPKEGPSILRIQQVVRGDSAAYFCASSSGLNQETQYFGPGTRLLVL.